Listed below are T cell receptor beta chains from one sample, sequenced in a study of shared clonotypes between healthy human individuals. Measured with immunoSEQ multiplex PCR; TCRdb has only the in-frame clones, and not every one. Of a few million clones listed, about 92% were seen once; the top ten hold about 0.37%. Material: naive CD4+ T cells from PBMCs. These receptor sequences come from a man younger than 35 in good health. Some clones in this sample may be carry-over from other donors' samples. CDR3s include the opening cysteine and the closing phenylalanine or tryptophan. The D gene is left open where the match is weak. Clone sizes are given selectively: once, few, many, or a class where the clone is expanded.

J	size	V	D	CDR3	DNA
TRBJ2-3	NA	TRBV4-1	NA	CASSQIPGTDTQYF	TGCGCCAGCAGCCAAATCCCCGGGACAGATACGCAGTATTTT
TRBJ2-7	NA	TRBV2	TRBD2	CASSEIAGAGEQYF	TGTGCCAGCAGTGAGATAGCGGGAGCTGGCGAGCAGTACTTC
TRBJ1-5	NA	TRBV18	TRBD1	CASSPGTGGNQPQHF	TGTGCCAGCTCACCGGGGACAGGCGGCAATCAGCCCCAGCATTTT
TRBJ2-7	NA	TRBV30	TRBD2	CAWSPLSGRGRYEQYF	TGTGCCTGGAGTCCCCTTAGCGGGAGGGGACGCTACGAGCAGTACTTC
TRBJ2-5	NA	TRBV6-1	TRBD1	CASSERDRYQETQYF	TGTGCCAGCAGTGAGAGGGACAGATACCAAGAGACCCAGTACTTC
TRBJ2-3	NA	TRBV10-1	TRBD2	CASSSGRVGSDTQYF	TGCGCCAGCAGTTCAGGGAGGGTTGGATCAGATACGCAGTATTTT
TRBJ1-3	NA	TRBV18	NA	CASSLLITGTDSHGAGNTIYF	TGTGCCAGCTCACTACTTATCACCGGGACCGATTCACATGGGGCTGGAAACACCATATATTTT
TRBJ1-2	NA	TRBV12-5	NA	CASGLVSGERGLYGYTF	TGTGCTAGTGGTTTGGTAAGCGGTGAGAGGGGACTCTATGGCTACACCTTC
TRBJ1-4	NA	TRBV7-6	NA	CASSPLGEKLFF	TGTGCCAGCAGCCCACTCGGGGAGAAACTGTTTTTT
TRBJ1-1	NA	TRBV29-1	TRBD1	CSVHRGGSNTEAFF	TGCAGCGTTCACAGGGGCGGGAGTAACACTGAAGCTTTCTTT
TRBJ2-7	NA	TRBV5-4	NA	CASSSPVADEQYF	TGTGCCAGCAGCTCCCCTGTTGCGGACGAGCAGTACTTC
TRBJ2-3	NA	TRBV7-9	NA	CASSPPGTDTQYF	TGTGCCAGCAGCCCGCCGGGGACAGATACGCAGTATTTT
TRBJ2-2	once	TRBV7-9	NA	CASSPNSGLHTGELFF	TGTGCCAGCAGCCCCAACAGCGGCCTTCACACCGGGGAGCTGTTTTTT
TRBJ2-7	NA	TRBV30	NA	CAWSRWTENYEQYF	TGTGCCTGGAGTAGATGGACGGAGAACTACGAGCAGTACTTC
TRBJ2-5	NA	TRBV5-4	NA	CASSSPGAETQYF	TGTGCCAGCAGCTCCCCCGGGGCGGAGACCCAGTACTTC
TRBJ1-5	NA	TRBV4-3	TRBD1	CASSQDPPGGYSNQPQHF	TGCGCCAGCAGCCAAGACCCGCCAGGGGGATATAGCAATCAGCCCCAGCATTTT
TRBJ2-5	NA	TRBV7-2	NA	CASSLALGETQYF	TGTGCCAGCAGCTTAGCGCTGGGGGAGACCCAGTACTTC
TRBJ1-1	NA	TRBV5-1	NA	CASSTPTGNTEAFF	TGCGCCAGCAGCACGCCCACAGGAAACACTGAAGCTTTCTTT
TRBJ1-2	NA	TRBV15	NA	CATSSELTPQGYTF	TGTGCCACCAGCAGTGAGTTGACTCCCCAAGGCTACACCTTC
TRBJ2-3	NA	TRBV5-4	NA	CASSSGTSTDTQYF	TGTGCCAGCAGCTCAGGGACCTCCACAGATACGCAGTATTTT
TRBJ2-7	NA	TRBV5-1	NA	CASSQAYGSSMYEQYF	TGCGCCAGCAGCCAGGCATACGGGAGTAGTATGTACGAGCAGTACTTC
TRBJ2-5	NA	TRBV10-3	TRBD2	CAISESGLAGGETQYF	TGTGCCATCAGTGAGTCGGGACTAGCGGGAGGAGAGACCCAGTACTTC
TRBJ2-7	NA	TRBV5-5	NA	CASSEAEGYEQYF	TGTGCCAGCAGCGAAGCGGAGGGGTACGAGCAGTACTTC
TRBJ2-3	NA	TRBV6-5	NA	CASRRDRRADTQYF	TGTGCCAGCAGGCGGGACAGACGTGCAGATACGCAGTATTTT
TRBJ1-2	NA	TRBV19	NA	CAGAPRSSSYGYTF	TGTGCCGGCGCCCCCCGGAGCTCGAGCTATGGCTACACCTTC
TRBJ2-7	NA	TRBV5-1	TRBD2	CASSLLTSGPYEQYF	TGCGCCAGCAGCCTACTGACTAGCGGACCCTACGAGCAGTACTTC
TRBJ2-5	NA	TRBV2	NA	CASSDDGRETQYF	TGTGCCAGCAGTGACGACGGGAGAGAGACCCAGTACTTC
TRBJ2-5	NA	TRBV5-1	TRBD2	CASSSKRTSGEETQYF	TGCGCCAGCAGCAGTAAAAGGACTAGCGGTGAAGAGACCCAGTACTTC
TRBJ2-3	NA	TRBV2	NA	CASSESSTQYF	TGTGCCAGCAGTGAATCTTCTACGCAGTATTTT
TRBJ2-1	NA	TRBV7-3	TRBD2	CASSLNSGVSYNEQFF	TGTGCCAGCAGCTTAAATAGCGGGGTTTCCTACAATGAGCAGTTCTTC
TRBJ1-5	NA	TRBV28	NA	CDARWGKGPCNQPQHF	TGCGATGCTCGATGGGGAAAGGGCCCTTGCAATCAGCCCCAGCATTTT
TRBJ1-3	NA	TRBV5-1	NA	CASSPGRGDTIYF	TGCGCCAGCAGTCCGGGACGGGGGGACACCATATATTTT
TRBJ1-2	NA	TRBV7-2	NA	CASSLGQLYGYTF	TGTGCCAGCAGCTTAGGGCAGCTCTATGGCTACACCTTC
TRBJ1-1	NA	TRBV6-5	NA	CASSQTKLGTEAFF	TGTGCCAGCAGTCAGACCAAACTCGGCACTGAAGCTTTCTTT
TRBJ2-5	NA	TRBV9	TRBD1	CASSPAGTAVGGPQETQYF	TGTGCCAGCAGCCCCGCCGGGACAGCCGTTGGCGGGCCCCAAGAGACCCAGTACTTC
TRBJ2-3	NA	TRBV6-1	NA	CASSELYGGITRRTDTQYF	TGTGCCAGCAGTGAACTTTACGGCGGGATTACCCGGAGGACAGATACGCAGTATTTT
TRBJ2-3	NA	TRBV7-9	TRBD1	CASSPGTGFTDTQYF	TGTGCCAGCAGCCCCGGGACAGGGTTCACAGATACGCAGTATTTT
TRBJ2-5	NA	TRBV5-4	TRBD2	CASSPTSGYQETQYF	TGTGCCAGCAGCCCGACTAGCGGCTACCAAGAGACCCAGTACTTC
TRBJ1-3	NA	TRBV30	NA	CAWKTGLSGNTIYF	TGTGCCTGGAAGACAGGTTTATCTGGAAACACCATATATTTT